This T cell receptor (beta chain) is drawn from a study of shared clonotypes between healthy human individuals. The overall study: Donor ages ranged 18 to 49 years: a couple of women, a few men. General observations from the study: For naive CD4 cells, 4% to 6% of clonotypes were shared across a handful of donors. A reduction in generation probabilities was seen for non-shared clonotypes relative to those shared by all four donors. Few donors restricted represented genetic and exposure-history diversity.

A remark on this clone: Its antigen is undetermined.

The protocol was immunoSEQ multiplex PCR, while the TCRdb copy is restricted to in-frame clones and leaves out a portion. The sample consists of hundreds of thousands of clones, 97% of them appearing once. Germline CDR1 and CDR2: MDHEN and SYDVKM. The CDR3 loop spans 17 amino acids. The V gene end was trimmed by 6 bases and the J gene end by 6 bases; junction bases not matched to a gene: 14. The TCR comes from a woman aged 30 to 39 in good health. The J gene is TRBJ1-1, the V gene TRBV28; 12 nucleotides align to TRBD1. Sequenced material: naive CD4+ T cells sorted from blood. Subset in this sample: CD45RA+ positively selected. CDR3 coding DNA: TGTGCCAGCAGCTCCCATCCCAGGGACAGGGGGCGCCCTGAAGCTTTCTTT. This encodes CASSSHPRDRGRPEAFF.